The present entry profiles one TCR beta chain with its context. What it binds is not known. This sample was taken from a study of cytomegalovirus exposure and HLA in healthy donors. On the study more broadly: Of the donors genotyped, approximately 410 in all, 65% to 90% fell in the Caucasian-associated ancestry cluster. General study results and limits: Immune exposure information comprised only CMV serostatus.

CDR1 and CDR2 from the germline V gene are SNHLY and FYNNEI. CDR3 length: 14 residues. This PCR relied on a set of 60 Vbeta primers and 13 Jbeta primers. Clones were read by immunoSEQ multiplex PCR, and TCRdb kept only the in-frame ones, dropping some. The repertoire holds some 220,000 clones, with around four fifths as singletons. This sequence was found in a middle-aged woman in good health and CMV-seronegative. The chain employs TRBV2 and TRBJ2-5, with no clear D. The DNA end is more similar to TRBJ2-7, so the J call may be wrong. The sample consisted of PBMCs. CDR3 residues: CASSENPNFLEQYF. The CDR3 DNA reads as TGTGCCAGCAGTGAAAACCCTAACTTTCTCGAGCAGTACTTC.